The 30 T cell receptor beta chains presented below share a single source sample, sequenced in a study of cytomegalovirus exposure and HLA in healthy donors. Here immunoSEQ multiplex PCR was the method, and the copy in TCRdb shows in-frame clones only, minus some. The data contain some 250,000 clones, less than 95% of them singletons. The sample was PBMCs. The receptors derive from a woman aged 25 to 45 in good health and CMV-seronegative.

This chain links TRBV16 with TRBJ2-5; D remains ambiguous. This CDR3 region has 13 residues. CDR1 and CDR2 from the germline V gene are KGHSY and FQNENV. Deletions cut 2 bases from V and 3 bases from J, with 7 bases between. In nucleotides, the CDR3 is TGTGCCAGCAGCCAAGGTCTAGAAGAGACCCAGTACTTC. Its translation: CASSQGLEETQYF.

The table lists this clone with a count of one. The J gene is TRBJ2-5, the V gene TRBV11-2; D is perhaps TRBD1 or TRBD2 (6 bases each). Trimming left V 1 base short and J 4 bases short, with 19 bases between. Germline CDR1 is SGHAT and CDR2 is FQNNGV. The CDR3 has 17 amino acids. Here the CDR3 DNA reads TGTGCCAGCAGCTTAGGATTTGGGGGGCTACGTGGAGAGACCCAGTACTTC. As protein: CASSLGFGGLRGETQYF.

The chain couples TRBV2 to TRBJ2-7; 7 nucleotides line up with TRBD1. This CDR3 contains 15 residues. V shed 6 bases and J 2 bases; nucleotides not matched to a gene: 10. CDR1 is SNHLY and CDR2 is FYNNEI in the germline V gene. CDR3 protein: CASSLDRDIPYEQYF. The CDR3, as DNA: TGTGCCAGCAGCCTAGACAGGGACATTCCCTACGAGCAGTACTTC. Supplemented by reference TRBV2 and TRBJ2-7, the full variable domain reads EPEVTQTPSHQVTQMGQEVILRCVPISNHLYFYWYRQILGQKVEFLVSFYNNEISEKSEIFDDQFSVERPDGSNFTLKIRSTKLEDSAMYFCASSLDRDIPYEQYFGPGTRLTVT.

The V and J genes are TRBV28 and TRBJ2-7; 7 bases are a match to TRBD2. The CDR3 contains 11 residues. Trimming removed 7 bases from V and 6 bases from J; junction bases left unmatched: 3. CDR1 is MDHEN and CDR2 is SYDVKM in the germline V gene. CDR3 region: CASMERGEQYF. In nucleotides, the CDR3 is TGTGCCAGCATGGAGCGGGGCGAGCAGTACTTC.

V usage is TRBV27 and J usage is TRBJ1-4, with 10 bases identical to TRBD1. CDR1 is MNHEY and CDR2 is SMNVEV in the germline V gene (reference sequence). Trimming took 6 bases from V and 1 from J; bases not matched to a gene: 8. This CDR3 contains 17 residues. Here the CDR3 reads CASSSRDRGLTNEKLFF. The CDR3 DNA follows: TGTGCCAGCAGCTCTCGGGACAGGGGTTTAACTAATGAAAAACTGTTTTTT.

The chain is built from TRBV11-2 and TRBJ1-1, with TRBD1 as a possible D gene (5 bases). This CDR3 contains 15 residues. Trimming took off 0 bases at V and 1 base at J, with 9 bases between the two ends. Per germline, CDR1 SGHAT and CDR2 FQNNGV. The CDR3 is CASSLEGTGNTEAFF. The CDR3 nucleotides are TGTGCCAGCAGCTTAGAAGGGACGGGGAACACTGAAGCTTTCTTT.

The chain links TRBV5-6 to TRBJ2-7; tentatively, D is TRBD2 (6 bases). Germline assignment: CDR1 SGHDT and CDR2 YYEEEE. The length of the CDR3 is 16 residues. Trimming removed 1 base at V and 0 bases at J, with 14 bases between. The CDR3 here is CASSLPRDFSSYEQYF. CDR3 DNA: TGTGCCAGCAGCTTGCCCCGGGACTTCAGCTCCTACGAGCAGTACTTC.

This chain links TRBV7-9 with TRBJ2-5; 9 bases map to TRBD2. The length of the CDR3 is 14 residues. J was trimmed by 3 bases and V by 6 bases; bases with no gene match: 5. Per the germline V gene, CDR1 is SEHNR and CDR2 is FQNEAQ (reference sequence). CDR3 sequence (DNA): TGTGCCAGCAGTCTCCTAGCGGGGAAAGAGACCCAGTACTTC. Protein product: CASSLLAGKETQYF.

The chain has TRBV5-1 and TRBJ2-7; D unclear. Germline loops: CDR1 SGHRS, CDR2 YFSETQ. This CDR3 is 12 amino acids long. The V end lost 5 bases, the J end lost 4 bases, and 10 bases lay between the germline ends. CDR3 region: CASREGPYEQYF. The CDR3 bases are TGCGCCAGCAGGGAAGGACCTTACGAGCAGTACTTC.

The rearrangement joins TRBV28 to TRBJ1-2; no clear D gene. Germline CDR1 and CDR2: MDHEN and SYDVKM. V was clipped by 3 bases and J by 8 bases, with 19 bases between them. The CDR3 covers 15 residues. The chain's CDR3 is CASSLLSRREFGYTF. In nucleotides, the CDR3 is TGTGCCAGCAGTTTGCTCTCCCGGAGGGAATTCGGCTACACCTTC.

Concerning this clone itself: A much larger clone differs by one base, so this may be a read error. Other DNA sequences from this sample encode an identical CDR3 as well. This chain links TRBV9 with TRBJ2-7, with D unresolved. CDR3 size: 13 residues. V lost 4 bases to trimming and J lost 1 base, with 9 bases between them. Germline loops: CDR1 SGDLS, CDR2 YYNGEE. The DNA of the CDR3 is TGTGCCAGCAGCCCCCGTTTTTCCTACGAGCAGTACTTC. Translated, it gives CASSPRFSYEQYF.

This chain joins TRBV19 and TRBJ2-3; D gene unclear. Trimming removed 0 bases from V and 1 base from J, with 8 bases in between. The germline V gene encodes CDR1 LNHDA and CDR2 SQIVND (reference sequence). The CDR3 has 15 amino acids. CDR3 DNA sequence: TGTGCCAGTAGTATAGACAGATTGGGCACAGATACGCAGTATTTT. The encoded protein is CASSIDRLGTDTQYF.

The chain uses TRBV19 and TRBJ1-1, with a tentative D call TRBD1 (6 bases). This CDR3 region has 16 residues. Trimming shortened V by 3 bases and J by 4 bases, and 18 bases separated the two germline ends. Germline CDR1 LNHDA, CDR2 SQIVND (reference sequence). Written as DNA, the CDR3 is TGTGCCAGTAGTATTCGAGGGGGGGCGCGGGCCACTGAAGCTTTCTTT. Its translation is CASSIRGGARATEAFF.

The CDR3 DNA reads as TGTGCCACCCGGACAGGAAGCACAGATACGCAGTATTTT. Amino acid sequence: CATRTGSTDTQYF. The chain links TRBV2 to TRBJ2-3; 7 nucleotides align to TRBD1. Germline V gives CDR1 SNHLY, CDR2 FYNNEI. The CDR3 has 13 residues. V lost 10 bases and J lost 0; bases outside the gene matches: 4.

The rearrangement joins TRBV30 to TRBJ1-2; 7 positions match TRBD1. V dropped 2 bases and J dropped 5; count of bases not matched to a gene: 5. The CDR3 covers 13 residues. The V gene's germline CDR1 is GTSNPN and CDR2 SVGIG (reference sequence). CDR3 in DNA: TGTGCCTGGAGTAAAGACAGGGAGTATGGCTACACCTTC. Its protein is CAWSKDREYGYTF.

The J gene is TRBJ1-2, the V gene TRBV5-8, with no clear D. The CDR3 consists of 15 residues. Germline assignment: CDR1 SGHTS and CDR2 YDEGEE. The germline V and J ends were trimmed by 1 base and 5 bases, with 15 bases remaining between them. The CDR3 sequence: CASSLRLTKTYGYTF. Written as DNA, the CDR3 is TGTGCCAGCAGCTTGCGATTGACAAAGACTTATGGCTACACCTTC.

This chain joins TRBV6-1 and TRBJ2-7; 9 bases fit TRBD2. The length of the CDR3 is 16 residues. Germline V lookup: CDR1 MNHNS, CDR2 SASEGT. V shed 1 base and J 2 bases; nucleotides not matched to a gene: 6. The CDR3 region has the DNA TGTGCCAGCAGTGAAGAGGGGCTAGCGGGAACCTACGAGCAGTACTTC. Its protein is CASSEEGLAGTYEQYF.

This chain connects TRBV29-1 to TRBJ2-7; D is ambiguous. V gave up 4 bases and J gave up 4 bases, with 8 bases separating them. The CDR3 runs to 11 residues. CDR1 SQVTM and CDR2 ANQGSEA come from the germline V gene. The CDR3 sequence: CSVGDTYEQYF. The CDR3 DNA reads TGCAGCGTTGGCGACACGTACGAGCAGTACTTC.

With respect to this clone: Other DNA sequences in the sample encode the same CDR3. The chain recombines TRBV7-9 with TRBJ2-6, with unresolved D. Germline CDR1 is SEHNR and CDR2 is FQNEAQ (reference sequence). The length of the CDR3 is 14 residues. The ends were cut back, 6 bases at V and 1 base at J, with 7 bases in the middle. The CDR3 here is CASSLVSGANVLTF. The CDR3 nucleotides read TGTGCCAGCAGTTTGGTATCTGGGGCCAACGTCCTGACTTTC.

CDR3 region: CASSPQGDEQFF. The CDR3 nucleotides are TGTGCCAGCAGCCCACAGGGGGATGAGCAGTTCTTC. V and J are TRBV27 and TRBJ2-1; 8 bases are shared with TRBD1. J was trimmed by 8 bases and V by 6 bases; bases with no gene match: 3. Looked up from germline, CDR1 is MNHEY and CDR2 is SMNVEV (reference sequence). The CDR3 is 12 residues long.

The V and J genes are TRBV2 and TRBJ1-5; D remains unclear. This CDR3 contains 13 residues. Germline V gene lookup returns CDR1 SNHLY and CDR2 FYNNEI. V was shortened by 7 bases and J by 2 bases, with 9 bases between the two germline ends. CDR3 amino acids: CASTKGGNQPQHF. CDR3 DNA: TGTGCCAGCACCAAGGGTGGCAATCAGCCCCAGCATTTT.

This rearrangement joins TRBV25-1 to TRBJ2-7, with D unclear. This CDR3 comprises 12 residues. Trimming removed 4 bases from V and 1 base from J, with 5 bases in between. Germline V gene lookup returns CDR1 MGHDK and CDR2 SYGVNS. The CDR3 nucleotides are TGTGCCAGCAGTGGACGGTCCTACGAGCAGTACTTC. Its translation: CASSGRSYEQYF.

This clone showed up just once. V gene TRBV4-1 combines with J gene TRBJ2-1, with TRBD2 matching 8 bases. The V and J ends lost 2 bases and 10 bases, in that order; junction bases with no gene match: 13. The CDR3 is 16 residues long. Germline loops: CDR1 MGHRA, CDR2 YSYEKL. The CDR3 spells CASSQLELGLAREQFF. The DNA for the CDR3 is TGCGCCAGCAGCCAACTCGAGTTAGGACTAGCAAGGGAGCAGTTCTTC.

The CDR3 nucleotides are TGCGCCAGCAGCTTGGGGATCTCCGGGAATGAGCAGTTCTTC. It encodes CASSLGISGNEQFF. This chain uses TRBV5-1 with TRBJ2-1; D is uncertain. Trimming removed 0 bases at V and 7 bases at J, with 11 bases between. Germline lookup yields CDR1 SGHRS and CDR2 YFSETQ. The CDR3 is 14 residues long.

This chain connects TRBV7-3 to TRBJ2-7, with 8 nucleotides matching TRBD2. In germline, CDR1 is SGHTA, CDR2 FQGTGA. The CDR3 contains 15 residues. Trimming removed 2 bases from V and 4 bases from J; junction bases left unmatched: 7. The DNA of the CDR3 is TGTGCCAGCAGCTTAGAAGCGGGAGCCGGGTACGAGCAGTACTTC. Amino acids: CASSLEAGAGYEQYF.

V is TRBV6-5 and J is TRBJ2-1; a possible D gene is TRBD1 (6 bases). This CDR3 has 15 amino acids. The V gene's germline CDR1 is MNHEY and CDR2 SVGAGI. Trimming took off 2 bases at V and 7 bases at J, with 15 bases between the two ends. Here the CDR3 reads CASSYQGLILNEQFF. The CDR3 nucleotides read TGTGCCAGCAGTTACCAGGGGCTCATCTTGAATGAGCAGTTCTTC.

This sequence joins TRBV29-1 and TRBJ2-5; D might be TRBD1 (5 bases). The CDR3 totals 13 residues. Germline V gives CDR1 SQVTM, CDR2 ANQGSEA. The V gene lost 6 bases and the J gene lost 2 bases, with 13 bases spanning the gap. For the CDR3, the DNA is TGCAGCGTGGAGACTGCAGGGCAAGAGACCCAGTACTTC. Its translation is CSVETAGQETQYF. Complete variable domain (other parts from reference TRBV29-1 and TRBJ2-5): SAVISQKPSRDICQRGTSLTIQCQVDSQVTMMFWYRQQPGQSLTLIATANQGSEATYESGFVIDKFPISRPNLTFSTLTVSNMSPEDSSIYLCSVETAGQETQYFGPGTRLLVL.

The V and J genes are TRBV27 and TRBJ2-7; 9 bases agree with TRBD2. Germline V gene lookup returns CDR1 MNHEY and CDR2 SMNVEV (reference sequence). V was clipped by 3 bases and J by 4 bases; unmatched bases: 7. CDR3 length: 15 amino acids. The CDR3 region has the DNA TGTGCCAGCAGTTTGGGCGGGAGGGGAATTTACGAGCAGTACTTC. Translation gives CASSLGGRGIYEQYF.

J is TRBJ1-1 and V is TRBV19; D is unresolved. The CDR3 is 13 residues long. With 2 bases removed from V and 1 base from J, the gap between germline ends came to 5 bases. In germline, CDR1 is LNHDA, CDR2 SQIVND (reference sequence). The chain's CDR3 is CASSINPNTEAFF. Written as DNA, the CDR3 is TGTGCCAGTAGTATAAATCCGAACACTGAAGCTTTCTTT.

This clone appeared once. V gene TRBV10-2 combines with J gene TRBJ2-7; the D is unclear. V lost 1 base and J 1 base, leaving 11 bases between the germline ends. Germline V gene data show CDR1 as WSHSY and CDR2 as SAAADI. This CDR3 region has 15 residues. DNA of the CDR3: TGCGCCAGCAGTGAGTTGTTAGTTTCGTCCTACGAGCAGTACTTC. Its protein is CASSELLVSSYEQYF.